Listed below are T cell receptor beta chains from one sample, sequenced in a study of blood T cell repertoires in COVID-19. The repertoire was sequenced with immunoSEQ multiplex PCR; TCRdb's copy has only in-frame clones and lacks some. The sample lists about 200,000 clones, more than 75% occurring once. The sequencing input was peripheral blood. Receptors originate from a man aged 35 to 55 with active or convalescent COVID-19. The CDR3 runs from the conserved cysteine through the conserved F or W. Each record gives: CDR3 protein, D gene, V gene, J gene. The D gene is left open where the match is weak.

CDR3: CASSRRLPSMQGSGNTIYF
D: -
V: TRBV11-2
J: TRBJ1-3

CDR3: CASSSMGQGNGYTF
D: -
V: TRBV28
J: TRBJ1-2

CDR3: CAVRDRGLAIGYTF
D: TRBD1
V: TRBV28
J: TRBJ1-2

CDR3: CASSQDRGFNNEQFF
D: TRBD1
V: TRBV7-6
J: TRBJ2-1

CDR3: CASSYSSVEETQYF
D: -
V: TRBV6-6
J: TRBJ2-5

CDR3: CASSSDRGGRETQYF
D: TRBD1
V: TRBV11-3
J: TRBJ2-5

CDR3: CASSSVSGYEQFF
D: -
V: TRBV5-6
J: TRBJ2-1

CDR3: CASSLSRTGASYEQYF
D: TRBD1
V: TRBV28
J: TRBJ2-7

CDR3: CASSLAQGYEQYF
D: -
V: TRBV5-6
J: TRBJ2-7

CDR3: CASSYGFGGLEQYF
D: -
V: TRBV6-5
J: TRBJ2-7